This entry lists 27 T cell receptor beta chains sequenced from one sample in a study of glioma-infiltrating T cells. TCR alpha and beta CDR3 regions were amplified from RNA using iRepertoire nested multiplex PCR. Using its own MiXCR run on the multiplex PCR reads, TCRdb lists one record per CDR3 protein. The sample has about 140,000 distinct CDR3 sequences, approximately 40% seen once. Sequencing was carried out using glioma tissue, nonneoplastic brain tissue, or PBMCs (not recorded which). These receptor sequences come from a human donor with low-grade glioma or glioblastoma, undergoing nonglioma brain surgery, or in good health (not recorded which).

V is TRBV10-3 and J is TRBJ1-2, with TRBD1 matching 10 bases. V shed 3 bases, J shed 3 bases, and the junction held 1 base outside the gene matches. Per germline, CDR1 ENHRY and CDR2 SYGVKD. CDR3 length: 14 amino acids. The DNA for the CDR3 is TGTGCCATCAGTGACGGGACAGGGGACTATGGCTACACCTTC. This codes for CAISDGTGDYGYTF.

CDR3 region: CSVHGGSSGNEQFF. Written as DNA, the CDR3 is TGCAGTGTCCATGGGGGTTCTAGCGGGAATGAGCAGTTCTTC. The rearrangement joins TRBV20-1 to TRBJ2-1, with 8 bases fitting TRBD2. The J segment lost 7 bases and the V segment lost 7 bases, leaving 12 bases of the junction unmatched. The CDR3 totals 14 residues. The germline gives CDR1 DFQATT, CDR2 SNEGSKA (reference sequence).

The chain recombines TRBV3-1 with TRBJ2-1; 9 bases fit TRBD2. V was clipped by 6 bases and J by 7 bases; unmatched bases: 7. This CDR3 is built from 14 residues. Germline V gives CDR1 LGHDT, CDR2 YNNKEL (reference sequence). Written as DNA, the CDR3 is TGTGCCAGCAGGACCGCTAGCGGGACTAATGAGCAGTTCTTC. It codes for CASRTASGTNEQFF.

The V and J genes are TRBV19 and TRBJ2-1; 10 nucleotides match TRBD2. V trimming: 5 bases; J trimming: 2 bases; junction bases outside the gene matches: 6. Germline V gives CDR1 LNHDA, CDR2 SQIVND (reference sequence). The CDR3 runs 16 residues. The CDR3 region has the DNA TGTGCCAGTAGTGACGGGACTAGCGAAACCTACAATGAGCAGTTCTTC. This gives the protein CASSDGTSETYNEQFF.

The chain links TRBV12-3 or TRBV12-4 to TRBJ2-7; 7 bases line up with TRBD2. The CDR3 totals 15 residues. V was clipped by 6 bases and J by 0 bases; unmatched bases: 8. The CDR3 DNA follows: TGTGCCAGCAGCCGGACTAGAGGGAGCTCCTACGAGCAGTACTTC. Translating gives CASSRTRGSSYEQYF.

The chain joins TRBV6-1 to TRBJ2-7, with 12 positions matching TRBD2. Germline V gene sequence: CDR1 MNHNS, CDR2 SASEGT. This CDR3 has 13 amino acids. The junction had 0 bases not matched to a gene; V was cut back by 6 bases and J by 3 bases. The CDR3 protein is CASRLAGGYEQYF. CDR3 nucleotides: TGTGCCAGCAGACTAGCGGGGGGCTACGAGCAGTACTTC.

Only a few counts were recorded for this clonotype. This chain connects TRBV6-5 to TRBJ2-5; 13 nucleotides align to TRBD2. The CDR3 extends over 15 amino acids. Trimming removed 4 bases from V and 3 bases from J; junction bases left unmatched: 2. Germline V gives CDR1 MNHEY, CDR2 SVGAGI. The CDR3 DNA follows: TGTGCCAGCAGTTGGGGGACTAGCGGGGAAGAGACCCAGTACTTC. This gives the protein CASSWGTSGEETQYF.

This chain uses TRBV20-1 with TRBJ2-3, with D unclear. The CDR3 totals 12 residues. The germline gives CDR1 DFQATT, CDR2 SNEGSKA (reference sequence). V was clipped by 4 bases and J by 1 base, with 6 bases between them. CDR3 in amino acids: CSAMPGTDTQYF. CDR3 bases: TGCAGTGCTATGCCAGGCACAGATACGCAGTATTTT.

The chain couples TRBV20-1 to TRBJ2-7; D not certain. Deletions cut 6 bases from V and 6 bases from J, with 15 bases between. The CDR3 is 12 amino acids. The V gene's germline CDR1 is DFQATT and CDR2 SNEGSKA (reference sequence). In DNA form, the CDR3 reads TGCAGTGCCAGGTTCCAGGCTCTCGAGCAGTACTTC. This encodes CSARFQALEQYF.

The table lists this clonotype with a few counts. J is TRBJ2-3 and V is TRBV7-2, with D unresolved. The ends were cut back, 6 bases at V and 4 bases at J, with 11 bases in the middle. The CDR3 spans 13 residues. Per the germline V gene, CDR1 is SGHTA and CDR2 is FQGNSA. The CDR3 protein is CASRPPVPDTQYF. The CDR3 nucleotides read TGTGCCAGCAGACCCCCAGTCCCAGATACGCAGTATTTT.

This clonotype has just one count. This chain joins TRBV18 and TRBJ2-3; TRBD2 is a possible D gene (5 bases). The V gene lost 3 bases and the J gene lost 5 bases, with 9 bases spanning the gap. There are 13 residues in the CDR3. Germline loops: CDR1 KGHSH, CDR2 LQKENI. CDR3 protein: CASSPNREDTQYF. CDR3 DNA sequence: TGTGCCAGCTCACCCAACCGGGAAGATACGCAGTATTTT.

This chain connects TRBV4-3 to TRBJ2-7; either TRBD1 or TRBD2 may fit D (7 bases each). The ends were cut back, 0 bases at V and 2 bases at J, with 17 bases in the middle. The germline V gene encodes CDR1 LGHNA and CDR2 YSLEER. The length of the CDR3 is 17 residues. CDR3 loop: CASSQDKGGGSPYEQYF. CDR3 sequence (DNA): TGCGCCAGCAGCCAAGATAAGGGAGGGGGCTCCCCCTACGAGCAGTACTTC.

The chain carries TRBV4-1 and TRBJ2-1; no reliable D call. The CDR3 contains 14 residues. Between the trimmed V and J ends, which lost 0 bases and 8 bases, there was a span of 11 bases. Germline values: CDR1 MGHRA, CDR2 YSYEKL. CDR3 in DNA: TGCGCCAGCAGCCAAGATGTCGGTGACGATGAGCAGTTCTTC. Amino acid sequence: CASSQDVGDDEQFF.

A single count supports this clonotype. The chain carries TRBV7-2 and TRBJ2-3; D may match TRBD1 or TRBD2 (6 bases each). Trimming took 5 bases from V and 1 from J, leaving 19 bases between them. Germline V gives CDR1 SGHTA, CDR2 FQGNSA. The CDR3 is 17 residues long. CDR3 sequence (DNA): TGTGCCAGCAGCCCGAGGGGGGCCCCCTGGGGCACAGATACGCAGTATTTT. Translation gives CASSPRGAPWGTDTQYF.

V usage is TRBV3-1 and J usage is TRBJ1-5; D unresolved. V gave up 4 bases and J gave up 3 bases, with 13 bases separating them. The CDR3 totals 15 residues. Germline assignment: CDR1 LGHDT and CDR2 YNNKEL (reference sequence). The CDR3 DNA is TGTGCCAGCAGCCTAATCCGCCAGCACAATCAGCCCCAGCATTTT. Translation gives CASSLIRQHNQPQHF.

This chain joins TRBV6-1 and TRBJ1-2; 7 nucleotides agree with TRBD1. The CDR3 is 14 amino acids. Losses at the gene ends were 5 bases for V and 3 bases for J; bases not matched to a gene: 6. The germline CDR1 and CDR2 sequences are MNHNS and SASEGT. The CDR3 is CASSSPGQHYGYTF. In DNA form, the CDR3 reads TGTGCCAGCAGTTCACCGGGACAGCACTATGGCTACACCTTC.

This chain connects TRBV19 to TRBJ2-2; a weak D match, TRBD2 (7 bases). The V and J ends lost 3 bases and 10 bases respectively, with 15 bases between them. Germline loops: CDR1 LNHDA, CDR2 SQIVND (reference sequence). The CDR3 is made up of 14 amino acids. The CDR3 DNA follows: TGTGCCAGTAGTATCTCTTCGGGGGGCAAGGAGCTGTTTTTT. Protein: CASSISSGGKELFF.

The CDR3 sequence is CASSSAGLTFYEQYF. The DNA of the CDR3 is TGTGCCAGCAGTTCCGCGGGACTTACCTTCTACGAGCAGTACTTC. The chain joins TRBV28 to TRBJ2-7, with TRBD2 as a possible D gene (6 bases). V lost 4 bases to trimming and J lost 3 bases, with 16 bases between them. This CDR3 comprises 15 residues. CDR1 is MDHEN and CDR2 is SYDVKM in the germline V gene.

Many counts were recorded for this clonotype. The rearrangement links TRBV6-2 or TRBV6-3 to TRBJ2-7, with D unresolved. The CDR3 runs to 14 residues. The germline CDR1 and CDR2 sequences are MNHEY and SVGEGT. The V and J ends lost 4 bases and 3 bases respectively, with 13 bases between them. In DNA, the CDR3 is TGTGCCAGCAGTTCCTTGGACCGAGACTACGAGCAGTACTTC. Encoded protein: CASSSLDRDYEQYF.

In this sample, this clonotype turned up a few times. The chain combines TRBV25-1 with TRBJ1-1, with TRBD1 matching over 7 bases. With V trimmed by 4 bases and J by 4 bases, 3 bases remained unmatched. CDR1 and CDR2 from the germline V gene are MGHDK and SYGVNS. This CDR3 spans 13 amino acids. The CDR3 region has the DNA TGTGCCAGCAGTGTATCAGGGGGCACTGAAGCTTTCTTT. The encoded protein is CASSVSGGTEAFF.

The V and J genes are TRBV20-1 and TRBJ2-3; 7 bases match TRBD2. V shed 3 bases and J 3 bases; nucleotides not matched to a gene: 6. The germline gives CDR1 DFQATT, CDR2 SNEGSKA (reference sequence). The CDR3 has 14 residues. The CDR3 region is CSARAWEGTDTQYF. DNA for the CDR3: TGCAGTGCTAGGGCCTGGGAGGGAACAGATACGCAGTATTTT.

Of note for this clonotype: The junction differs from germline at one of its ends, possibly a read error. V usage is TRBV7-9 and J usage is TRBJ2-7; no reliable D call. From germline, CDR1 is SEHNR and CDR2 FQNEAQ (reference sequence). The CDR3 covers 8 residues. The CDR3 loop is CASSFRDF. DNA for the CDR3: TGTGCCAGCAGCTTTAGAGATTTC. The full variable domain, in which reference TRBV7-9 and TRBJ2-7 provide the parts outside the CDR3, is DTGVSQNPRHKITKRGQNVTFRCDPISEHNRLYWYRQTLGQGPEFLTYFQNEAQLEKSRLLSDRFSAERPKGSFSTLEIQRTEQGDSAMYLCASSFRDFGPGTRLTVT.

This clonotype was recorded a few times. The chain combines TRBV7-2 with TRBJ2-7; D not resolved. CDR1 SGHTA and CDR2 FQGNSA come from the germline V gene. The CDR3 is made up of 15 amino acids. The germline V and J ends were trimmed by 5 bases and 1 base, with 15 bases remaining between them. The CDR3 is CASSPAAGKSYEQYF. DNA of the CDR3: TGTGCCAGCAGCCCGGCAGCAGGAAAGTCCTACGAGCAGTACTTC. The full variable domain, completed using reference TRBV7-2 and TRBJ2-7, is GAGVSQSPSNKVTEKGKDVELRCDPISGHTALYWYRQSLGQGLEFLIYFQGNSAPDKSGLPSDRFSAERTGGSVSTLTIQRTQQEDSAVYLCASSPAAGKSYEQYFGPGTRLTVT.

V and J are TRBV20-1 and TRBJ2-7, with TRBD2 as a possible D gene (5 bases). The germline CDR1 and CDR2 sequences are DFQATT and SNEGSKA (reference sequence). The ends were cut back, 1 base at V and 2 bases at J, with 12 bases in the middle. This CDR3 is 14 amino acids long. Here the CDR3 DNA reads TGCAGTGCTAGAGCCGGGATAGGGACCTACGAGCAGTACTTC. Amino acid sequence: CSARAGIGTYEQYF.

The chain employs TRBV6-2 or TRBV6-3 and TRBJ2-7, with D possibly matching TRBD1 (6 bases). Trimming removed 6 bases from V and 4 bases from J, with 13 bases in between. Germline lookup yields CDR1 MNHEY and CDR2 SVGEGT. CDR3 length: 13 residues. The CDR3 DNA sequence: TGTGCCAGCAGGAGGGGGTCGTCATACGAGCAGTACTTC. It codes for CASRRGSSYEQYF.

Comment on this clonotype: The junction departs from the called germline gene at one end, perhaps through a read error. This chain connects TRBV20-1 to TRBJ2-7; D unclear. The CDR3 is made up of 14 amino acids. Germline CDR1 reads DFQATT; CDR2 reads SNEGSKA (reference sequence). In DNA, the CDR3 is TGCAGTGCGCTAGATACTCTGCAGATCTACGAGCAGTGCTTC. The encoded protein is CSALDTLQIYEQCF.

This chain joins TRBV6-2 or TRBV6-3 and TRBJ2-1, with D possibly matching TRBD2 (6 bases). The CDR3 is 17 residues long. Trimming left V 2 bases short and J 5 bases short, with 19 bases between. Looked up from germline, CDR1 is MNHEY and CDR2 is SVGEGT. CDR3 in amino acids: CASSYRRGGPFNNEQFF. CDR3 DNA: TGTGCCAGCAGTTACCGTCGTGGAGGGCCGTTTAACAATGAGCAGTTCTTC.